Below are 2 T cell receptor beta chains sequenced from a single sample in a study of shared clonotypes between healthy human individuals. Libraries were prepared by immunoSEQ multiplex PCR; TCRdb keeps only in-frame clonotypes and omits some of them. Counted here are some 1,900,000 clones, approximately 94% occurring once; the ten biggest clones make up roughly 1.2%. Naive CD8 cells lacked CD45RO and underwent positive selection for CCR7, leaving out terminally differentiated effector memory CD45RA+ cells. Source material: naive CD8+ T cells sorted from blood. Receptors originate from a young man in good health.

The chain carries TRBV27 and TRBJ2-7, with a tentative D call TRBD1 (6 bases). The CDR3 sequence is 15 residues long. The germline gives CDR1 MNHEY, CDR2 SMNVEV (reference sequence). V was cut by 4 bases and J by 3 bases, with 16 bases left in between. CDR3 sequence: CASSSRQGLFYEQYF. CDR3 sequence (DNA): TGTGCCAGCAGTTCCCGCCAGGGGTTATTCTACGAGCAGTACTTC.

The V and J genes are TRBV19 and TRBJ2-7, with 9 bases lining up with TRBD1. Germline V gene lookup returns CDR1 LNHDA and CDR2 SQIVND (reference sequence). The CDR3 has 15 amino acids. With V trimmed by 5 bases and J by 3 bases, 8 bases remained unmatched. The CDR3 nucleotides are TGTGCCAGTAGTCCCCGTGGGACAGGGCTCTACGAGCAGTACTTC. Protein product: CASSPRGTGLYEQYF.